The next 7 T cell receptor beta chains were all read from a single sample in a study of CD8 T cells in Susac syndrome. Random hexamers were used to reverse transcribe an amount of about 0.45 to 1 ug RNA. TCRdb processed the immunoSEQ multiplex PCR reads anew with MiXCR; each CDR3 protein has one entry. The repertoire holds some 180,000 distinct CDR3 sequences, roughly 94% seen once, with 0.1% in the top ten. The specimen sequenced was CD4+ T cells from PBMCs. The receptors shown here come from a human donor in good health.

This sequence joins TRBV30 and TRBJ2-6; the D is unclear. V lost 2 bases and J lost 0, with 17 bases in between. The CDR3 spans 18 residues. Germline CDR1 reads GTSNPN; CDR2 reads SVGIG (reference sequence). CDR3 amino acids: CAWSSPLFTRSGANVLTF. The CDR3 nucleotides read TGTGCCTGGAGTAGTCCCCTATTTACCCGCTCTGGGGCCAACGTCCTGACTTTC.

The chain recombines TRBV5-1 with TRBJ2-5; 7 nucleotides match TRBD2. V dropped 5 bases and J dropped 1; count of bases not matched to a gene: 8. Germline V gene lookup returns CDR1 SGHRS and CDR2 YFSETQ. This CDR3 is 15 amino acids long. CDR3: CASSSTSSPQETQYF. The CDR3 coding sequence is TGCGCCAGCAGTTCGACTAGCAGCCCCCAAGAGACCCAGTACTTC.

The chain couples TRBV30 to TRBJ1-5; tentatively, D is TRBD1 (5 bases). The germline V and J ends were trimmed by 3 bases and 2 bases, with 5 bases remaining between them. CDR3 length: 12 amino acids. Germline CDR1 GTSNPN, CDR2 SVGIG (reference sequence). The CDR3 loop reads CAWSRGNQPQHF. CDR3 nucleotides: TGTGCCTGGAGCAGGGGCAATCAGCCCCAGCATTTT.

This clonotype was recorded once. This chain joins TRBV20-1 and TRBJ2-1; 8 bases line up with TRBD2. The CDR3 covers 14 residues. Unmatched junction bases numbered 11, after V lost 5 bases and J lost 8 bases. Germline V gene lookup returns CDR1 DFQATT and CDR2 SNEGSKA (reference sequence). The CDR3 is CSAPDVWTSYEQFF. In DNA, the CDR3 is TGCAGTGCTCCCGATGTTTGGACTAGCTATGAGCAGTTCTTC.

The chain carries TRBV7-3 and TRBJ2-3; 8 nucleotides line up with TRBD1. The CDR3 is 15 residues long. The germline V gene has CDR1 SGHTA and CDR2 FQGTGA. V lost 5 bases and J lost 5; bases outside the gene matches: 9. This chain's CDR3 is CASSVQGARGDTQYF. The CDR3 DNA sequence: TGTGCCAGCAGCGTTCAGGGGGCAAGGGGAGATACGCAGTATTTT.

This chain links TRBV4-1 with TRBJ2-4, with 10 bases aligning to TRBD1. The CDR3 spans 16 residues. Germline CDR1 and CDR2: MGHRA and YSYEKL. Unmatched junction bases numbered 6, after V lost 1 base and J lost 6 bases. CDR3 sequence reads: CASSQGTTGGLNIQYF. DNA of the CDR3: TGCGCCAGCAGCCAAGGCACGACAGGGGGCTTAAACATTCAGTACTTC.

This clonotype was recorded once. The CDR3 here is CASLRGSGGANVLTF. CDR3 coding DNA: TGTGCCAGCCTCCGGGGGAGTGGTGGGGCCAACGTCCTGACTTTC. The chain is built from TRBV28 and TRBJ2-6; tentative D call: TRBD2 (6 bases). V lost 8 bases and J lost 3, with 14 bases in between. Looked up from germline, CDR1 is MDHEN and CDR2 is SYDVKM. The CDR3 loop spans 15 amino acids.